The sample holds a few counts of the clone carrying this T cell receptor (beta chain). Its target is not known. Germline V gene sequence: CDR1 SGHTA, CDR2 FQGTGA. The CDR3 runs to 14 residues. V was clipped by 4 bases and J by 6 bases; unmatched bases: 8. Unique molecular identifiers featured in each of the TCR beta cDNA libraries. In TCRdb, the PCR reads were re-called with MiXCR into one record per CDR3 protein. The profile shows approximately 400,000 distinct CDR3 sequences, roughly 36% of them singletons. This sample was included in a study of post-analysis software for immune sequencing data. General study points: Controls had lower frequencies than patients of a handful of TRBV segments, which included TRBV5-6, TRBV5-1 and TRBV20-1.

V and J are TRBV7-3 and TRBJ1-2; 7 nucleotides line up with TRBD1. This sequence originates from a girl aged 10-17 years with multiple sclerosis. The sample was blood. In DNA form, the CDR3 reads TGTGCCAGCAGCTCGACAGGGTGGGGTAATGGCTACACCTTC. Residues: CASSSTGWGNGYTF.